One and the same sample provided the 23 T cell receptor beta chains below, sequenced in a study of cytomegalovirus exposure and HLA in healthy donors (dated by TCRdb to about 2017). The method was the immunoSEQ multiplex PCR assay. For the multiplex PCR, a mixture combining 60 forward primers for TCR Vbeta segments and 13 reverse primers for TCR Jbeta segments was used. Drawn from immuneACCESS, this table holds only the in-frame rearrangements with V and J called that TCRdb kept. Clones are partly lost; checked studies trace under half to an unresolved V gene and leave the rest unexplained. This sample is represented by about 51,000 clones; 81% of them were singletons. The leading ten clones occupy around 2.5% of the sample. The sequenced sample consisted of PBMCs. These receptors were collected from a boy younger than 18 in good health and CMV-seropositive.

This clone was recorded once. The J gene is TRBJ1-6, the V gene TRBV9, with D possibly matching TRBD1 (5 bases). The germline gives CDR1 SGDLS, CDR2 YYNGEE. The ends were cut back, 0 bases at V and 9 bases at J, with 13 bases in the middle. This CDR3 region has 15 residues. This chain's CDR3 is CASSVDTGLLSPLHF. Written as DNA, the CDR3 is TGTGCCAGCAGCGTAGATACGGGACTGCTTTCACCCCTCCACTTT.

The chain carries TRBV19 and TRBJ2-7; a possible D gene is TRBD2 (6 bases). Trimming shortened V by 5 bases and J by 3 bases, and 11 bases separated the two germline ends. Germline CDR1 reads LNHDA; CDR2 reads SQIVND (reference sequence). This CDR3 has 13 amino acids. CDR3 loop: CASSAGTGYEQYF. The CDR3 DNA sequence: TGTGCCAGTAGTGCCGGGACTGGCTACGAGCAGTACTTC.

The chain is built from TRBV9 and TRBJ1-5; no clear D. V lost 0 bases, J lost 3 bases, and 13 bases lay in between. Germline lookup yields CDR1 SGDLS and CDR2 YYNGEE. CDR3 length: 16 residues. This CDR3 reads CASSVGSGGINQPQHF. The CDR3, as DNA: TGTGCCAGCAGCGTAGGGTCCGGAGGGATCAATCAGCCCCAGCATTTT.

This chain links TRBV5-6 with TRBJ1-5; D is unclear. CDR1 is SGHDT, CDR2 YYEEEE, per germline. V lost 0 bases and J lost 5, with 9 bases in between. The CDR3 is 14 amino acids. The CDR3 DNA reads TGTGCCAGCAGCTTGGGAGGTTCCCATCAGCCCCAGCATTTT. It yields the protein CASSLGGSHQPQHF.

The chain links TRBV11-3 to TRBJ2-1; 7 bases agree with TRBD2. Looked up from germline, CDR1 is SGHNT and CDR2 is YENEEA. This CDR3 spans 14 amino acids. V was clipped by 1 base and J by 6 bases; unmatched bases: 3. The CDR3 coding sequence is TGTGCCAGCAGCTTAGGGGGACTATTCAATGAGCAGTTCTTC. Its protein product is CASSLGGLFNEQFF.

This chain connects TRBV6-5 to TRBJ1-2, with D unresolved. The CDR3 loop spans 11 amino acids. Between the trimmed V and J ends, which lost 11 bases and 6 bases, there was a span of 13 bases. Germline CDR1 is MNHEY and CDR2 is SVGAGI. The CDR3 bases are TGTGCCTCATGGTGGGAGGATGGCTACACCTTC. It translates to CASWWEDGYTF.

The chain is built from TRBV7-9 and TRBJ2-7; 7 positions agree with TRBD1. The CDR3 spans 14 residues. The V segment lost 3 bases and the J segment 0 bases; nucleotides outside the gene matches: 2. The germline V gene has CDR1 SEHNR and CDR2 FQNEAQ (reference sequence). CDR3 in DNA: TGTGCCAGCAGCTTTGACAGGGCCTCCTACGAGCAGTACTTC. Translated: CASSFDRASYEQYF.

The chain combines TRBV6-6 with TRBJ2-7; tentatively, D is TRBD1 (8 bases). CDR1 and CDR2 (germline): MNHNY, SVGAGI (reference sequence). Trimming pared 5 bases from V and 3 bases from J, leaving 14 bases between. The CDR3 spans 14 residues. Here the CDR3 DNA reads TGTGCCAGCAGTGGGGAGGGACAGGTCTACGAGCAGTACTTC. Its protein product is CASSGEGQVYEQYF.

V usage is TRBV18 and J usage is TRBJ1-1; 10 bases map to TRBD1. V lost 3 bases to trimming and J lost 11 bases; unmatched junction nucleotides: 9. The CDR3 extends over 14 amino acids. Germline lookup yields CDR1 KGHSH and CDR2 LQKENI. The CDR3 loop reads CASSPGQGPVGAFF. The CDR3 coding sequence is TGTGCCAGCTCACCGGGACAGGGGCCTGTGGGTGCTTTCTTT. Based on the CDR3 plus reference TRBV18 and TRBJ1-1, the full variable domain is NAGVMQNPRHLVRRRGQEARLRCSPMKGHSHVYWYRQLPEEGLKFMVYLQKENIIDESGMPKERFSAEFPKEGPSILRIQQVVRGDSAAYFCASSPGQGPVGAFFGQGTRLTVV.

V and J are TRBV6-1 and TRBJ2-7, with TRBD1 identical over 8 bases. V was pared by 7 bases and J by 5 bases, with 7 bases of the junction left unmatched. This CDR3 comprises 13 residues. Germline values: CDR1 MNHNS, CDR2 SASEGT. CDR3 sequence reads: CASKGTGPNEQYF. CDR3 DNA sequence: TGTGCCAGCAAGGGGACAGGTCCCAACGAGCAGTACTTC.

The V call is TRBV18, the J call TRBJ2-5, with D maybe TRBD2 (7 bases). The CDR3 totals 13 residues. Trimming took 3 bases from V and 6 from J, leaving 11 bases between them. The germline CDR1 and CDR2 sequences are KGHSH and LQKENI. CDR3 nucleotides: TGTGCCAGCTCACCTGGGGGGGGCCAGACCCAGTACTTC. Translation: CASSPGGGQTQYF.

The V and J genes are TRBV11-2 and TRBJ1-5; 9 positions match TRBD1. CDR1 is SGHAT and CDR2 is FQNNGV in the germline V gene. V lost 5 bases to trimming and J lost 4 bases; unmatched junction nucleotides: 6. The CDR3 totals 15 residues. CDR3 amino acids: CASSQLTGGNQPQHF. In DNA form, the CDR3 reads TGTGCCAGCAGCCAACTGACAGGGGGAAATCAGCCCCAGCATTTT.

The rearrangement links TRBV27 to TRBJ2-5; D gene ambiguous. TRBJ2-7 explains the end of the DNA better; the J call may be wrong. The length of the CDR3 is 11 residues. Germline CDR1 and CDR2: MNHEY and SMNVEV (reference sequence). CDR3 in DNA: TGTGCCAGCAGCATATCCTACGAGCAGTACTTC. Its translation is CASSISYEQYF.

The rearrangement links TRBV29-1 to TRBJ1-1; possibly TRBD1 for D (6 bases). Trimming cost V 3 bases and J 3 bases, with 14 bases left between them. Looked up from germline, CDR1 is SQVTM and CDR2 is ANQGSEA. CDR3 size: 14 residues. CDR3 sequence reads: CSVEYLGADTEAFF. Here the CDR3 DNA reads TGCAGCGTTGAGTATCTGGGGGCGGACACTGAAGCTTTCTTT. Complete variable domain (other parts from reference TRBV29-1 and TRBJ1-1): SAVISQKPSRDICQRGTSLTIQCQVDSQVTMMFWYRQQPGQSLTLIATANQGSEATYESGFVIDKFPISRPNLTFSTLTVSNMSPEDSSIYLCSVEYLGADTEAFFGQGTRLTVV.

This clone was recorded only once. The genes are TRBV14 and TRBJ2-7; perhaps TRBD2 as D (6 bases). This CDR3 spans 15 amino acids. Germline V gene data show CDR1 as SGHDN and CDR2 as FVKESK. The ends were cut back, 1 base at V and 3 bases at J, with 13 bases in the middle. The CDR3 coding sequence is TGTGCCAGCAGCCAAGGGACTAACTTGGGCTACGAGCAGTACTTC. Its protein is CASSQGTNLGYEQYF.

CDR3 protein: CASSVTSNTGELFF. The CDR3 bases are TGCGCCAGCAGCGTGACTTCGAACACCGGGGAGCTGTTTTTT. The rearrangement links TRBV4-1 to TRBJ2-2; D remains ambiguous. The length of the CDR3 is 14 residues. Germline loops: CDR1 MGHRA, CDR2 YSYEKL. The ends were cut back, 5 bases at V and 0 bases at J, with 7 bases in the middle.

The rearrangement uses TRBV19 and TRBJ1-3; TRBD1 aligns across 9 bases. The length of the CDR3 is 14 residues. J gave up 6 bases and V 9 bases, and 9 bases lay outside the gene matches. Germline CDR1 and CDR2: LNHDA and SQIVND (reference sequence). CDR3 amino acids: CASQPGQGINTIYF. CDR3 coding DNA: TGTGCCAGCCAACCGGGACAGGGAATAAACACCATATATTTT. The whole variable domain, remainder taken from reference TRBV19 and TRBJ1-3, is DGGITQSPKYLFRKEGQNVTLSCEQNLNHDAMYWYRQDPGQGLRLIYYSQIVNDFQKGDIAEGYSVSREKKESFPLTVTSAQKNPTAFYLCASQPGQGINTIYFGEGSWLTVV.

The chain recombines TRBV27 with TRBJ2-3, with TRBD1 matching 9 bases. V lost 4 bases, J lost 5 bases, and 7 bases stayed unmatched. From germline, CDR1 is MNHEY and CDR2 SMNVEV (reference sequence). This CDR3 is 15 amino acids long. CDR3 DNA: TGTGCCAGCAGTTACAGGGGGCGCTTAGTAGATACGCAGTATTTT. This translates into CASSYRGRLVDTQYF.

V usage is TRBV4-1 and J usage is TRBJ1-2; TRBD1 matches at 7 bases. V gave up 4 bases and J gave up 4 bases; unmatched junction bases: 9. Per germline, CDR1 MGHRA and CDR2 YSYEKL. CDR3 length: 15 amino acids. The CDR3 nucleotides read TGCGCCAGCAGCCCATCCGGGGGACAGAGCTATGGCTACACCTTC. As protein: CASSPSGGQSYGYTF.

This clone is a singleton in its sample. The chain combines TRBV5-4 with TRBJ1-4, with a tentative D call TRBD1 (5 bases). V lost 1 base and J 4 bases, leaving 11 bases between the germline ends. Per germline, CDR1 SGHNT and CDR2 YYREEE (reference sequence). There are 15 residues in the CDR3. CDR3 nucleotide sequence: TGTGCCAGCAGCTTGCAAGGGGCAAATAATGAAAAACTGTTTTTT. Translating gives CASSLQGANNEKLFF.

This rearrangement joins TRBV29-1 to TRBJ1-1; 7 bases fit TRBD1. J lost 2 bases, V lost 5 bases, and 5 bases had no gene match. Germline V gene sequence: CDR1 SQVTM, CDR2 ANQGSEA. This CDR3 has 13 amino acids. The CDR3 reads CSVQGVLNTEAFF. The CDR3 coding sequence is TGCAGCGTTCAGGGGGTTCTAAACACTGAAGCTTTCTTT.

The rearrangement links TRBV7-9 to TRBJ2-7, with TRBD2 matching over 11 bases. Trimming cost V 2 bases and J 2 bases; bases outside gene matches: 2. Germline loops: CDR1 SEHNR, CDR2 FQNEAQ (reference sequence). CDR3 length: 15 residues. The CDR3 protein is CASSLLAGGPYEQYF. Written as DNA, the CDR3 is TGTGCCAGCAGCTTACTAGCGGGGGGTCCCTACGAGCAGTACTTC. Using reference TRBV7-9 and TRBJ2-7 for the parts outside the CDR3, the full variable domain is DTGVSQNPRHKITKRGQNVTFRCDPISEHNRLYWYRQTLGQGPEFLTYFQNEAQLEKSRLLSDRFSAERPKGSFSTLEIQRTEQGDSAMYLCASSLLAGGPYEQYFGPGTRLTVT.

The chain is built from TRBV9 and TRBJ2-5; 7 nucleotides align to TRBD1. The ends lost 4 bases at V and 1 base at J; junction bases unmatched: 7. This CDR3 has 15 residues. CDR1 is SGDLS, CDR2 YYNGEE, per germline. The CDR3 sequence is CASSHGTVVQETQYF. The CDR3 DNA reads TGTGCCAGCAGCCACGGGACAGTAGTCCAAGAGACCCAGTACTTC.